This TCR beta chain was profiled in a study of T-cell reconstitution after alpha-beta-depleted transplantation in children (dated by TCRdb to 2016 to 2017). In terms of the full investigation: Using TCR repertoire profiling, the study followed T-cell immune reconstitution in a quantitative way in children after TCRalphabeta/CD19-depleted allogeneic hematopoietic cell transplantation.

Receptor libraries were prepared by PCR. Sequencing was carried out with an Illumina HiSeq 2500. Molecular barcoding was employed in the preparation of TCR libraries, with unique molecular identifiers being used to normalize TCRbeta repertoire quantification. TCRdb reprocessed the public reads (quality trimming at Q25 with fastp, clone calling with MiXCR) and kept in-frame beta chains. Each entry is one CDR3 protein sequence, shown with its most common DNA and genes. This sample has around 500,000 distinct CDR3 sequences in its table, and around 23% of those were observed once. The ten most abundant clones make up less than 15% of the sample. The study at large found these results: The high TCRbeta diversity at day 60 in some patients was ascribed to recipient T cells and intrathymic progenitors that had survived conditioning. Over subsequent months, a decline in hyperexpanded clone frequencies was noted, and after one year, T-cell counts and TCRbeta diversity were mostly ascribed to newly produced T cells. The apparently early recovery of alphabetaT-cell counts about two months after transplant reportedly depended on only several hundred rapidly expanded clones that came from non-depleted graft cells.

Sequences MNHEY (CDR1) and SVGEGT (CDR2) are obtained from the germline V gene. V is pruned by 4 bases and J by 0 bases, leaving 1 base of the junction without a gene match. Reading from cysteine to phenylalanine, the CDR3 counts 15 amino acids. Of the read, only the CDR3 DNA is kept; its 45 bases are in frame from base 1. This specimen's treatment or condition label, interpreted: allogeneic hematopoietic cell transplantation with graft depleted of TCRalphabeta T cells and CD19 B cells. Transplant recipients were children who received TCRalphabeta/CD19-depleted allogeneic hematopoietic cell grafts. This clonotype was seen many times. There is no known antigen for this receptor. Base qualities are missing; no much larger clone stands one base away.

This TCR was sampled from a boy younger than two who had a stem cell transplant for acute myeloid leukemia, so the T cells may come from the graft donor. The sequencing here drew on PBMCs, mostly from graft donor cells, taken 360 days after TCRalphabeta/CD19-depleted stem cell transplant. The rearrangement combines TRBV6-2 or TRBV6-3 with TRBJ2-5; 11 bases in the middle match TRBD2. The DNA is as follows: TGTGCCAGCAGTTCGGGACTAGCGGACCAAGAGACCCAGTACTTC. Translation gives CASSSGLADQETQYF.